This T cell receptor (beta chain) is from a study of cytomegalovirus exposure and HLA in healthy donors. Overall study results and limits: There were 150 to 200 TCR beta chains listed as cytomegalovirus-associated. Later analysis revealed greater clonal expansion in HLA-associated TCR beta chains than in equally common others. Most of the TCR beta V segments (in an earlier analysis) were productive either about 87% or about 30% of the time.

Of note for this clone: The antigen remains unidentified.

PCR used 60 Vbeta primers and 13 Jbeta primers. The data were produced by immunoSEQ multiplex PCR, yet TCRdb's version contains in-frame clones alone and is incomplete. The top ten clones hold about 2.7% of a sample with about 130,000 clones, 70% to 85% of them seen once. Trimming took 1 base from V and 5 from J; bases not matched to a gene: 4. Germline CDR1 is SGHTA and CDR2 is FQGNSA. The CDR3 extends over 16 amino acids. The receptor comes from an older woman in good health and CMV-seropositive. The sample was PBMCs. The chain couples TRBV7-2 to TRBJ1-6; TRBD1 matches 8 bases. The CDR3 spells CASSLVWTGNNSPLHF. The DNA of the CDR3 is TGTGCCAGCAGCTTAGTATGGACAGGGAATAATTCACCCCTCCACTTT.